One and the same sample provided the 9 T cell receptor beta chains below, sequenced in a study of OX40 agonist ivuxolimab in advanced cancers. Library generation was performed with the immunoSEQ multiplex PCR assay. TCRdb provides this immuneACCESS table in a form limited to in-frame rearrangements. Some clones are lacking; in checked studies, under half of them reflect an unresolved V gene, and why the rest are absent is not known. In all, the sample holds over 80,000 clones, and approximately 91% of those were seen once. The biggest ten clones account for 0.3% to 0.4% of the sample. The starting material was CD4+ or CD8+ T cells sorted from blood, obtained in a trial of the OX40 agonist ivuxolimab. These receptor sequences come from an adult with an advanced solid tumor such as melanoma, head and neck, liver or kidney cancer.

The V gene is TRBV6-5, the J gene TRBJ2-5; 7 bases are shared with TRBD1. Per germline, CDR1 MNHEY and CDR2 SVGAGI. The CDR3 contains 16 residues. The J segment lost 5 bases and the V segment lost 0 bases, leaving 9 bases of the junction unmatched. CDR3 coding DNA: TGTGCCAGCAGTTACTCAGGCAGGGGGAAGGGGGAGACCCAGTACTTC. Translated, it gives CASSYSGRGKGETQYF.

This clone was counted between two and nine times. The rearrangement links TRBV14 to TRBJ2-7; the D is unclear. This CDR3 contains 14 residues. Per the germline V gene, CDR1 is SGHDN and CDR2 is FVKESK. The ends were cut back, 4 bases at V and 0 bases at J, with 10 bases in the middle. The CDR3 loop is CASSPDPTSYEQYF. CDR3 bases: TGTGCCAGCAGCCCCGACCCCACCTCCTACGAGCAGTACTTC.

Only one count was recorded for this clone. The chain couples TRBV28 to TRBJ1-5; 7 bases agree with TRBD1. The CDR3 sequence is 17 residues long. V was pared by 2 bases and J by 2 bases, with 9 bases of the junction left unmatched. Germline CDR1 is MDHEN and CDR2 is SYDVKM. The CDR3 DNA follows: TGTGCCAGCAGTTTAGCAGGTTCAGGGGGTGGCAATCAGCCCCAGCATTTT. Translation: CASSLAGSGGGNQPQHF. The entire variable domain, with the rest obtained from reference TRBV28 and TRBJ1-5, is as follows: DVKVTQSSRYLVKRTGEKVFLECVQDMDHENMFWYRQDPGLGLRLIYFSYDVKMKEKGDIPEGYSVSREKKERFSLILESASTNQTSMYLCASSLAGSGGGNQPQHFGDGTRLSIL.

The CDR3 DNA reads TGTGCCATCAGTGACACTCAGGGGTCCCCCTACAATGAGCAGTTCTTC. It translates to CAISDTQGSPYNEQFF. The V gene is TRBV10-3, the J gene TRBJ2-1, with D tentatively TRBD1 (6 bases). Germline lookup yields CDR1 ENHRY and CDR2 SYGVKD. CDR3 size: 16 residues. Trimming stripped 3 bases from V and 2 bases from J, with 14 bases between.

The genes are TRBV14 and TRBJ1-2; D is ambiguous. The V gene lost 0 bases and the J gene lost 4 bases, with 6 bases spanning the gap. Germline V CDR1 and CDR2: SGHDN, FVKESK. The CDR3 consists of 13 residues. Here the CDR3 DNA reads TGTGCCAGCAGCCAAGACCCCAGCTATGGCTACACCTTC. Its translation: CASSQDPSYGYTF.

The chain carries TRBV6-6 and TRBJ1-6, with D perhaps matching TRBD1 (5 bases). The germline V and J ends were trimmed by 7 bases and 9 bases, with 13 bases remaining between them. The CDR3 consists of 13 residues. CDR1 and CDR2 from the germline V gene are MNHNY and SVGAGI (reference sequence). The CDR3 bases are TGTGCCAGCACCGGGACGCCCGTTTCACCCCTCCACTTT. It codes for CASTGTPVSPLHF.

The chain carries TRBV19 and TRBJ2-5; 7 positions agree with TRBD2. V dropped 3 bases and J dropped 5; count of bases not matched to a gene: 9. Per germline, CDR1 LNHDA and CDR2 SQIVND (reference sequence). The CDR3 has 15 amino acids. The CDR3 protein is CASSISKTSRETQYF. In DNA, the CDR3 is TGTGCCAGTAGTATTTCGAAGACTAGCCGGGAGACCCAGTACTTC.

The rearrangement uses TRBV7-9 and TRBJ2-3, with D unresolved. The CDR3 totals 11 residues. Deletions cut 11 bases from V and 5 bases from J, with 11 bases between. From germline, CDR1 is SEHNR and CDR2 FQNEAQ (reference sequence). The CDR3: CACGLGDTQYF. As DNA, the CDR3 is TGTGCCTGTGGGCTAGGAGATACGCAGTATTTT.

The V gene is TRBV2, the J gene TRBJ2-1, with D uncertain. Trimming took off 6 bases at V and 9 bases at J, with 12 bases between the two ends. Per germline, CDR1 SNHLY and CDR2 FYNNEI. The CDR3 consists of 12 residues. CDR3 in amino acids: CASSPLAIEQFF. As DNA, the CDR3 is TGTGCCAGCAGCCCCCTGGCGATTGAGCAGTTCTTC.